The 6 T cell receptor beta chains below all came from one sample that was sequenced in a study of human T cells and chemical hapten exposure. Time point here: pre-sensitization, week 0. The treatment was: therapeutic diphenylcyclopropenone sensitization with weekly scalp DPC. TCRdb analysed the RACE reads with MiXCR anew, one entry per CDR3 protein. The sample has over 300,000 distinct CDR3 sequences; approximately 5.1% are singletons. The material sequenced was whole blood, taken in connection with sensitization to the hapten diphenylcyclopropenone (DPC). Every receptor here comes from a woman between 45 and 60 years old with alopecia areata. Some clones in this sample may be carry-over from other donors' samples.

The chain carries TRBV5-6 and TRBJ1-1; D possibly corresponds to TRBD1 (5 bases). CDR1 is SGHDT and CDR2 is YYEEEE in the germline V gene. The CDR3 contains 16 residues. Trimming took off 6 bases at V and 1 base at J, with 19 bases between the two ends. In DNA, the CDR3 is TGTGCCAGCACCATTTTTGGGGGAGTGGAGAACACTGAAGCTTTCTTT. It is translated as CASTIFGGVENTEAFF.

This clonotype has at least ten counts. The V gene is TRBV6-2 or TRBV6-3, the J gene TRBJ2-1, with TRBD1 as a possible D gene (5 bases). CDR1 is MNHEY, CDR2 SVGEGT, per germline. Trimming took 7 bases from V and 2 from J, leaving 12 bases between them. The CDR3 contains 14 residues. The CDR3, as DNA: TGTGCCAGCACCTTTACCAGGGCCTACAATGAGCAGTTCTTC. It is translated as CASTFTRAYNEQFF.

The V call is TRBV6-1, the J call TRBJ2-3; possibly TRBD1 for D (6 bases). The length of the CDR3 is 13 residues. Germline CDR1 and CDR2: MNHNS and SASEGT. The germline V and J ends were trimmed by 2 bases and 4 bases, with 7 bases remaining between them. The CDR3 DNA reads TGTGCCAGCAGTGAAAACAGGGCAGATACGCAGTATTTT. Protein product: CASSENRADTQYF.

This rearrangement joins TRBV11-2 to TRBJ2-3; 10 nucleotides match TRBD2. The ends lost 5 bases at V and 6 bases at J; junction bases unmatched: 11. The CDR3 is made up of 16 amino acids. From germline, CDR1 is SGHAT and CDR2 FQNNGV. The CDR3 protein is CASSGASAGGPDTQYF. The CDR3 nucleotides are TGTGCCAGCAGCGGGGCCTCAGCGGGAGGGCCCGATACGCAGTATTTT.

This clonotype was detected a few times. The chain carries TRBV13 and TRBJ1-6; a possible D gene is TRBD1 (6 bases). This CDR3 has 17 amino acids. Germline CDR1 and CDR2: PRHDT and FYEKMQ (reference sequence). V lost 2 bases to trimming and J lost 5 bases, with 16 bases between them. CDR3 region: CASSLLGTSGNNSPLHF. The CDR3 coding sequence is TGTGCCAGCAGCTTATTAGGGACAAGTGGGAATAATTCACCCCTCCACTTT.

In the case of this clonotype: A much larger clone differs by one base, so this may be a read error. The J gene is TRBJ2-7, the V gene TRBV1. TRBV1 is noted as a pseudogene. The CDR3 is made up of 16 amino acids. The chain's CDR3 is CTSSQGLGGSLFEQYF. CDR3 nucleotide sequence: TGCACCAGCAGCCAAGGTCTTGGAGGGAGCCTCTTCGAGCAGTACTTC.